These 25 T cell receptor beta chains share one sample of origin, sequenced in a study of CD8 T cells in ankylosing spondylitis. TCRdb fed the 5' RACE reads into MiXCR, producing one record per CDR3 protein. The sample holds roughly 40,000 distinct CDR3 sequences, over 3.5% seen once. The specimen sequenced was blood, either unsorted or a sorted T cell fraction (not recorded which). These receptors were taken from a female donor with ankylosing spondylitis or in good health (not recorded which).

Many counts were recorded for this clonotype. The chain recombines TRBV9 with TRBJ2-5; 9 nucleotides match TRBD1. The length of the CDR3 is 15 residues. Germline V gene data show CDR1 as SGDLS and CDR2 as YYNGEE. The junction had 5 bases not matched to a gene; V was cut back by 0 bases and J by 5 bases. CDR3 bases: TGTGCCAGCAGCGTAGACAGGGGGCGGGATGAGACCCAGTACTTC. The encoded protein is CASSVDRGRDETQYF.

This clonotype has just a few counts. CDR3 nucleotides: TGTGCCAGCAGCGATGGGATCGACACTGAAGCTTTCTTT. It specifies CASSDGIDTEAFF. This chain connects TRBV9 to TRBJ1-1; D ambiguous. The CDR3 consists of 13 residues. V was trimmed by 3 bases and J by 3 bases, leaving 9 bases between them. CDR1 and CDR2 (germline): SGDLS, YYNGEE.

In its sample, this clonotype was seen many times. The V call is TRBV9, the J call TRBJ2-1, with unresolved D. Trimming left V 0 bases short and J 8 bases short, with 9 bases between. Germline assignment: CDR1 SGDLS and CDR2 YYNGEE. This CDR3 is 13 amino acids long. DNA for the CDR3: TGTGCCAGCAGCGTAGATACTCCCGATGAGCAGTTCTTC. Translating it yields CASSVDTPDEQFF.

This clonotype was picked up many times. The genes are TRBV9 and TRBJ1-1; D is perhaps TRBD1 (6 bases). Per germline, CDR1 SGDLS and CDR2 YYNGEE. This CDR3 is built from 13 residues. Trimming took off 3 bases at V and 4 bases at J, with 10 bases between the two ends. The CDR3, as DNA: TGTGCCAGCAGCGCAAAAGGGGGCACTGAAGCTTTCTTT. Amino acids: CASSAKGGTEAFF.

This clonotype showed up many times. The chain has TRBV9 and TRBJ1-2; D may be TRBD1 (5 bases). The CDR3 spans 13 residues. Trimming removed 2 bases from V and 8 bases from J, with 13 bases in between. Germline CDR1 reads SGDLS; CDR2 reads YYNGEE. In DNA, the CDR3 is TGTGCCAGCAGCGTCTCGGGGGGAGCAGGCTACACCTTC. This gives the protein CASSVSGGAGYTF.

In its sample, this clonotype was seen many times. The rearrangement links TRBV9 to TRBJ2-3; 9 nucleotides match TRBD2. CDR3 length equals 16 residues. Germline CDR1 and CDR2: SGDLS and YYNGEE. V was pared by 4 bases and J by 7 bases, with 13 bases of the junction left unmatched. DNA of the CDR3: TGTGCCAGCAGCCCCCGTAGTTTAGCGGGGGTGAATACGCAGTATTTT. Amino acids: CASSPRSLAGVNTQYF.

This clonotype was recorded many times. This sequence joins TRBV9 and TRBJ1-2; D not resolved. The CDR3 runs to 13 residues. Germline V gene lookup returns CDR1 SGDLS and CDR2 YYNGEE. V was shortened by 3 bases and J by 6 bases, with 12 bases between the two germline ends. The CDR3 DNA reads TGTGCCAGCAGCGCGACACCGGCGGATGGCTACACCTTC. As protein: CASSATPADGYTF. The variable domain in full, completed from reference TRBV9 and TRBJ1-2, reads DSGVTQTPKHLITATGQRVTLRCSPRSGDLSVYWYQQSLDQGLQFLIQYYNGEERAKGNILERFSAQQFPDLHSELNLSSLELGDSALYFCASSATPADGYTFGSGTRLTVV.

This clonotype was seen at least ten times. The CDR3 sequence: CASSPSTGAGETQYF. CDR3 DNA sequence: TGTGCCAGCAGCCCCTCAACAGGGGCGGGTGAGACCCAGTACTTC. The rearrangement joins TRBV9 to TRBJ2-5, with TRBD1 identical over 7 bases. There are 15 residues in the CDR3. J gave up 5 bases and V 4 bases, and 11 bases lay outside the gene matches. Per the germline V gene, CDR1 is SGDLS and CDR2 is YYNGEE.

This clonotype was detected many times. The chain carries TRBV9 and TRBJ1-5; 7 nucleotides agree with TRBD1. The CDR3 extends over 14 amino acids. Germline CDR1 is SGDLS and CDR2 is YYNGEE. J gave up 8 bases and V 3 bases, and 8 bases lay outside the gene matches. The DNA of the CDR3 is TGTGCCAGCAGCGCAACAGGGGTCAAAGAGCCCCAGCATTTT. Residues: CASSATGVKEPQHF.

The sample holds many counts of this clonotype. J is TRBJ2-7 and V is TRBV9; the D gene is possibly TRBD1 (6 bases). The CDR3 is made up of 15 amino acids. Germline CDR1 is SGDLS and CDR2 is YYNGEE. V lost 0 bases to trimming and J lost 3 bases, with 13 bases between them. This CDR3 reads CASSVDGGAFYEQYF. The CDR3, as DNA: TGTGCCAGCAGCGTAGATGGGGGCGCGTTCTACGAGCAGTACTTC.

This clonotype appeared many times. This rearrangement joins TRBV9 to TRBJ2-1; TRBD2 matches at 7 bases. The germline gives CDR1 SGDLS, CDR2 YYNGEE. V was pared by 0 bases and J by 5 bases, with 5 bases of the junction left unmatched. The CDR3 has 15 amino acids. The CDR3 loop reads CASSVDGGTNNEQFF. The CDR3 DNA reads TGTGCCAGCAGCGTAGACGGGGGGACTAACAATGAGCAGTTCTTC.

This clonotype has ten or more counts. In nucleotides, the CDR3 is TGTGCCAGCAGCCCCTTTGGGAGGGGGTATGCTTTCTTT. This sequence encodes CASSPFGRGYAFF. J is TRBJ1-1 and V is TRBV9, with D maybe TRBD1 (6 bases). Germline V gene sequence: CDR1 SGDLS, CDR2 YYNGEE. This CDR3 has 13 amino acids. Trimming shortened V by 4 bases and J by 11 bases, and 18 bases separated the two germline ends.

This clonotype was observed many times. V usage is TRBV9 and J usage is TRBJ1-2; 9 bases are a match to TRBD1. CDR1 and CDR2 (germline): SGDLS, YYNGEE. V dropped 3 bases and J dropped 2; count of bases not matched to a gene: 2. CDR3 length equals 14 residues. The CDR3 loop is CASSGGTGNYGYTF. The DNA for the CDR3 is TGTGCCAGCAGCGGAGGGACAGGGAACTATGGCTACACCTTC.

There are many counts of this clonotype. The chain links TRBV9 to TRBJ2-7, with 9 bases aligning to TRBD1. After removal of 4 bases from V and 6 bases from J, the junction contained 14 bases not matched to a gene. Germline CDR1 reads SGDLS; CDR2 reads YYNGEE. The CDR3 length is 16 residues. The CDR3 loop reads CASSNTGTGLIREQYF. The CDR3 DNA is TGTGCCAGCAGCAATACCGGGACAGGGTTAATACGCGAGCAGTACTTC.

This clonotype was seen repeatedly, ten times or more. The rearrangement uses TRBV9 and TRBJ2-3; 9 bases agree with TRBD2. V gave up 7 bases and J gave up 5 bases; unmatched junction bases: 8. Per the germline V gene, CDR1 is SGDLS and CDR2 is YYNGEE. This CDR3 contains 14 residues. The CDR3 reads CASSGGGAVDTQYF. As DNA, the CDR3 is TGTGCCAGCTCAGGCGGGGGGGCGGTAGATACGCAGTATTTT.

V usage is TRBV9 and J usage is TRBJ2-1; 8 nucleotides line up with TRBD2. The CDR3 sequence is 15 residues long. J gave up 4 bases and V 3 bases, and 6 bases lay outside the gene matches. Germline values: CDR1 SGDLS, CDR2 YYNGEE. The CDR3 coding sequence is TGTGCCAGCAGCGCCAGACTAGCGTCTTACAATGAGCAGTTCTTC. This codes for CASSARLASYNEQFF.

This clonotype showed up many times. The CDR3 bases are TGTGCCAGCAGCGCCGCCCCCCGGGACACAGATACGCAGTATTTT. Its translation is CASSAAPRDTDTQYF. The chain recombines TRBV9 with TRBJ2-3, with D perhaps matching TRBD2 (5 bases). Trimming cost V 3 bases and J 2 bases, with 13 bases left between them. This CDR3 contains 15 residues. Germline lookup yields CDR1 SGDLS and CDR2 YYNGEE.

This clonotype has at least ten counts. The chain links TRBV9 to TRBJ1-4; D is possibly TRBD1 (6 bases). The germline CDR1 and CDR2 sequences are SGDLS and YYNGEE. The germline V and J ends were trimmed by 5 bases and 3 bases, with 11 bases remaining between them. There are 14 residues in the CDR3. CDR3 nucleotides: TGTGCCAGCAGTCTGACAGGAGCTAATGAAAAACTGTTTTTT. Encoded protein: CASSLTGANEKLFF.

This clonotype was seen many times. V gene TRBV9 combines with J gene TRBJ1-6; D unclear. With 0 bases removed from V and 8 bases from J, the gap between germline ends came to 9 bases. Germline CDR1 SGDLS, CDR2 YYNGEE. The CDR3 sequence is 14 residues long. The DNA of the CDR3 is TGTGCCAGCAGCGTAGAGAGCTTCGATTCACCCCTCCACTTT. Amino acid sequence: CASSVESFDSPLHF. The whole variable domain, filled in from reference TRBV9 and TRBJ1-6, reads DSGVTQTPKHLITATGQRVTLRCSPRSGDLSVYWYQQSLDQGLQFLIQYYNGEERAKGNILERFSAQQFPDLHSELNLSSLELGDSALYFCASSVESFDSPLHFGNGTRLTVT.

This clonotype was recorded at least ten times. For the CDR3, the DNA is TGTGCCAGCAGCGTTACAGGCGTTCAGACTGAAGCTTTCTTT. Its protein product is CASSVTGVQTEAFF. The rearrangement uses TRBV9 and TRBJ1-1, with D maybe TRBD1 (5 bases). The V gene lost 2 bases and the J gene lost 5 bases, with 13 bases spanning the gap. The germline V gene has CDR1 SGDLS and CDR2 YYNGEE. This CDR3 has 14 residues.

Ten or more counts support this clonotype. J is TRBJ2-1 and V is TRBV9; 7 bases line up with TRBD2. The CDR3 length is 16 residues. Trimming removed 0 bases from V and 3 bases from J; junction bases left unmatched: 6. Looked up from germline, CDR1 is SGDLS and CDR2 is YYNGEE. In DNA form, the CDR3 reads TGTGCCAGCAGCGTAGGGGGGGGGTCGTACTACAATGAGCAGTTCTTC. Translation gives CASSVGGGSYYNEQFF.

This clonotype was observed at least ten times. The chain couples TRBV9 to TRBJ2-3; 9 bases map to TRBD2. The ends lost 0 bases at V and 1 base at J; junction bases unmatched: 9. The CDR3 runs 18 residues. CDR1 and CDR2 from the germline V gene are SGDLS and YYNGEE. As DNA, the CDR3 is TGTGCCAGCAGCGTAGACAGCGGGGGGCCTGGGGGCACAGATACGCAGTATTTT. This gives the protein CASSVDSGGPGGTDTQYF.

This clonotype appeared many times. The gene calls are TRBV9 and TRBJ1-1, with D tentatively TRBD1 (5 bases). CDR3 size: 13 residues. Per the germline V gene, CDR1 is SGDLS and CDR2 is YYNGEE. With 5 bases removed from V and 0 bases from J, the gap between germline ends came to 8 bases. The CDR3 bases are TGTGCCAGCAGTGAAGGGGTGAACACTGAAGCTTTCTTT. Translating gives CASSEGVNTEAFF.

In its sample, this clonotype was seen many times. V is TRBV9 and J is TRBJ2-5; TRBD1 matches at 7 bases. CDR3 length: 14 amino acids. V shed 3 bases and J 1 base; nucleotides not matched to a gene: 3. CDR1 is SGDLS, CDR2 YYNGEE, per germline. CDR3 amino acids: CASSAGQVQETQYF. As DNA, the CDR3 is TGTGCCAGCAGCGCAGGACAGGTCCAAGAGACCCAGTACTTC.

This clonotype was seen ten or more times. The CDR3 protein is CASSVGGSTEAFF. In DNA form, the CDR3 reads TGTGCCAGCAGCGTAGGGGGCTCGACTGAAGCTTTCTTT. The rearrangement joins TRBV9 to TRBJ1-1; TRBD1 is a possible D gene (5 bases). V lost 0 bases to trimming and J lost 5 bases, with 8 bases between them. The germline V gene encodes CDR1 SGDLS and CDR2 YYNGEE. The CDR3 spans 13 residues.